The T cell receptor (beta chain) under discussion was sequenced for a study of blood T cell repertoires in COVID-19. The assay was immunoSEQ multiplex PCR, and TCRdb's table has in-frame clones only and misses some. The data hold 200,000 or so clones, with roughly 90% observed a single time. A Seattle source enrolled patients during active infection and followed them longitudinally. This clone was found once. Trimming took 0 bases from V and 3 from J, leaving 21 bases between them. CDR3 length equals 18 residues. CDR1 and CDR2 from the germline V gene are SGDLS and YYNGEE. Sequencing was done on a sample of peripheral blood. The clonotype was recovered from a man in his sixties with COVID-19, enrolled during active disease. The V and J genes are TRBV9 and TRBJ1-1; maybe TRBD1 (6 bases). The CDR3 sequence is CASSVVKAAGERDTEAFF. For the CDR3, the DNA is TGTGCCAGCAGCGTAGTAAAGGCAGCAGGGGAGAGGGACACTGAAGCTTTCTTT.